This T cell receptor (beta chain) was recovered during a study of blood T cell repertoires in COVID-19. About the study: The origin of the acute and convalescent COVID-19 samples was the United States, Italy and Spain. T cells, B-cell-depleted T cells, or PBMCs provided the cDNA or gDNA that served as material.

This clone was seen only a few times. Per the original methods: Scientists estimated how many nucleated cells there were by amplifying reference gene primers. TCRdb's copy holds only in-frame clones and misses some; the assay was immunoSEQ multiplex PCR. D and trimming come from the DNA, and the V and J calls and clone size come from that table. The top ten clones hold roughly 14% of a sample with 280,000 or so clones, over 75% of them seen once. Germline V gene data show CDR1 as MNHEY and CDR2 as SVGAGI. V dropped 10 bases and J dropped 3 bases, with 13 bases sitting between them. There are 12 residues in the CDR3.

The sequenced sample was peripheral blood. The chain has TRBV6-5 and TRBJ2-7, with D perhaps TRBD1 (6 bases). The source of this sequence is a human donor in a cohort sampled during active COVID-19. CDR3 DNA: TGTGCCACACAGGGTCCCCTCTACGAGCAGTACTTC. Translated, it gives CATQGPLYEQYF.